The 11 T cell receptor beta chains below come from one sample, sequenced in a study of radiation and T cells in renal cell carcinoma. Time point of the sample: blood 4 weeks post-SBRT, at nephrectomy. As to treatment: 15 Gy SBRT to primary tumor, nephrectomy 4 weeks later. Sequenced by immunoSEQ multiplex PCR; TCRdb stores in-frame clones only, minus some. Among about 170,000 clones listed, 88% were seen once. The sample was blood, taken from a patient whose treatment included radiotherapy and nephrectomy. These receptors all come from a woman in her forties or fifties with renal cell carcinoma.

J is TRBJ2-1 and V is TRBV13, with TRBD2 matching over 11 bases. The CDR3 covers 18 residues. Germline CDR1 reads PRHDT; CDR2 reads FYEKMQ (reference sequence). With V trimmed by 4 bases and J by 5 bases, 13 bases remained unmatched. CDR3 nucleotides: TGTGCCAGCAGCTCCCTACCCCTCTCTAGCGGGGGGAACAATGAGCAGTTCTTC. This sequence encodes CASSSLPLSSGGNNEQFF.

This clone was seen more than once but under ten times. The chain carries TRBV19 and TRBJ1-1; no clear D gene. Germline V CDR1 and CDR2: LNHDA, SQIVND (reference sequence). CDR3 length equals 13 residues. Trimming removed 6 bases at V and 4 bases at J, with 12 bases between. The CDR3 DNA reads TGTGCCAGTAGAGCGGGCTTCTCCACTGAAGCTTTCTTT. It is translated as CASRAGFSTEAFF.

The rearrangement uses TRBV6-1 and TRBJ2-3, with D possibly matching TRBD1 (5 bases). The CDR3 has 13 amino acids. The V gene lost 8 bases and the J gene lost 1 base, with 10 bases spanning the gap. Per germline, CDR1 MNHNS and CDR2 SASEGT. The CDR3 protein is CASGVGRTDTQYF. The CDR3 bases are TGTGCCAGCGGGGTGGGGCGCACAGATACGCAGTATTTT.

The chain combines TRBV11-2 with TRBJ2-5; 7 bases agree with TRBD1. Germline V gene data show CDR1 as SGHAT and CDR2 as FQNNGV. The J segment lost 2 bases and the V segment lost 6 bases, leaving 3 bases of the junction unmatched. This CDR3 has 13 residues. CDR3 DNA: TGTGCCAGCAGTCCGGACAGGCAAGAGACCCAGTACTTC. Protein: CASSPDRQETQYF.

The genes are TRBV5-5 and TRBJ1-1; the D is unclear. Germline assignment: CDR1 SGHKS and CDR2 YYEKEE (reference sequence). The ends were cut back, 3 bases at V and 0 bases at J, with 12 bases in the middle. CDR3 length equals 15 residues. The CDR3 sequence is CASSWTYSVNTEAFF. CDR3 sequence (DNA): TGTGCCAGCAGCTGGACTTATTCGGTGAACACTGAAGCTTTCTTT.

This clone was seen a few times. The CDR3 is CASSFTVNYGYTF. The CDR3, as DNA: TGTGCCAGCAGCTTTACGGTAAACTATGGCTACACCTTC. The chain is built from TRBV7-2 and TRBJ1-2; D is ambiguous. Germline values: CDR1 SGHTA, CDR2 FQGNSA. The CDR3 has 13 amino acids. Trimming shortened V by 3 bases and J by 2 bases, and 7 bases separated the two germline ends. Full variable domain (missing parts from reference TRBV7-2 and TRBJ1-2): GAGVSQSPSNKVTEKGKDVELRCDPISGHTALYWYRQSLGQGLEFLIYFQGNSAPDKSGLPSDRFSAERTGGSVSTLTIQRTQQEDSAVYLCASSFTVNYGYTFGSGTRLTVV.

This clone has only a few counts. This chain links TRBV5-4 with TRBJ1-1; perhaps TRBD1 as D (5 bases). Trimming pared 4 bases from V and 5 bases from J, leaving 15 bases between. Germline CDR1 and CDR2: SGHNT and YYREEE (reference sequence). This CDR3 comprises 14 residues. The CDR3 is CASSPSRERTEAFF. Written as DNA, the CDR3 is TGTGCCAGCAGCCCTTCCAGGGAGCGGACTGAAGCTTTCTTT.

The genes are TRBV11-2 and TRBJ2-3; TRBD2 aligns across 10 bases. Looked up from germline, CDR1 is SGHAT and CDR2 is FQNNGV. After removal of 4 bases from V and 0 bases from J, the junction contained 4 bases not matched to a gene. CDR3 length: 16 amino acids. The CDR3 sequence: CASSSLAGASTDTQYF. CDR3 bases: TGTGCCAGCAGCTCCCTAGCGGGGGCAAGCACAGATACGCAGTATTTT.

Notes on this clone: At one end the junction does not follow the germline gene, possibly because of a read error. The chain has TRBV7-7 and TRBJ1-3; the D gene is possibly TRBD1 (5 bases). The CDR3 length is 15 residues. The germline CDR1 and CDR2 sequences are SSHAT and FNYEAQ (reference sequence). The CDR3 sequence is CASSLFQGPGNTIYF. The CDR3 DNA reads TGTGCTAGCAGCTTATTTCAGGGTCCTGGAAACACCATATATTTT.

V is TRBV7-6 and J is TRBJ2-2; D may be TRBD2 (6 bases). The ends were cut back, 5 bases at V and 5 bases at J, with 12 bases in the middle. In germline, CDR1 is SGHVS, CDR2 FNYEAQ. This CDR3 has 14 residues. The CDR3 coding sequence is TGTGCCAGCAGCCCCGCGGAGGGGACCGGGGAGCTGTTTTTT. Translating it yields CASSPAEGTGELFF.

The CDR3 DNA is TGTGCCAGCAGCTTAGGAAGTTCAAACTATGGCTACACCTTC. Translated: CASSLGSSNYGYTF. The rearrangement uses TRBV7-6 and TRBJ1-2; D is unresolved. The length of the CDR3 is 14 residues. CDR1 SGHVS and CDR2 FNYEAQ come from the germline V gene. V shed 1 base and J shed 2 bases, with 8 bases lying between them. Full variable domain (missing parts from reference TRBV7-6 and TRBJ1-2): GAGVSQSPRYKVTKRGQDVALRCDPISGHVSLYWYRQALGQGPEFLTYFNYEAQQDKSGLPNDRFSAERPEGSISTLTIQRTEQRDSAMYRCASSLGSSNYGYTFGSGTRLTVV.